Presented here are 19 T cell receptor beta chains from one specimen sequenced in a study of blood T cells in healthy people across ages. Combining a sample-barcoded 5' primer with a J-beta primer mix, a second PCR ran for 7 to 11 cycles. TCRdb re-analysed the 5' RACE reads in MiXCR, keeping a single row per CDR3 protein. The sample has roughly 800,000 distinct CDR3 sequences, 55% to 70% seen once; the top ten hold approximately 21%. Source material: blood. These receptors came from a man younger than 40 in good health.

This clonotype was picked up many times. The chain carries TRBV6-5 and TRBJ2-1; the D gene is possibly TRBD2 (5 bases). In germline, CDR1 is MNHEY, CDR2 SVGAGI. This CDR3 is built from 11 residues. Trimming took 5 bases from V and 7 from J, leaving 6 bases between them. The CDR3 reads CASSEGNEQFF. The CDR3 DNA is TGTGCCAGCAGTGAGGGTAATGAGCAGTTCTTC.

CDR3 loop: CASSSPRRPYEQYF. CDR3 nucleotides: TGTGCCAGCAGCTCCCCCCGGCGGCCCTACGAGCAGTACTTC. V gene TRBV7-9 combines with J gene TRBJ2-7; D gene unclear. The CDR3 extends over 14 amino acids. V lost 4 bases to trimming and J lost 2 bases, with 12 bases between them. Germline V gene lookup returns CDR1 SEHNR and CDR2 FQNEAQ (reference sequence).

The chain employs TRBV7-2 and TRBJ2-5, with D unclear. The germline CDR1 and CDR2 sequences are SGHTA and FQGNSA. Trimming pared 3 bases from V and 7 bases from J, leaving 12 bases between. The CDR3 is 13 amino acids. The DNA of the CDR3 is TGTGCCAGCAGCTTCGACCTAATTGGGACCCAGTACTTC. Its protein is CASSFDLIGTQYF.

The chain has TRBV20-1 and TRBJ2-1; the D is unclear. Germline loops: CDR1 DFQATT, CDR2 SNEGSKA (reference sequence). Trimming cost V 3 bases and J 3 bases, with 6 bases left between them. The CDR3 has 12 residues. The CDR3 nucleotides are TGCAGTGCTAGCCACGGCTACAATGAGCAGTTCTTC. Residues: CSASHGYNEQFF.

Concerning this clonotype: Mismatch with germline at one junction end may stem from a read error. This chain connects TRBV20-1 to TRBJ2-1; D remains unclear. This CDR3 region has 13 residues. From germline, CDR1 is DFQATT and CDR2 SNEGSKA (reference sequence). In nucleotides, the CDR3 is TGCAGTGTTAGAGTCCCCGACCCCTATGAGCAGTTCTTC. It codes for CSVRVPDPYEQFF.

This chain links TRBV12-3 or TRBV12-4 with TRBJ1-2; D gene uncertain. The CDR3 runs 12 residues. Trimming left V 3 bases short and J 8 bases short, with 10 bases between. The CDR3 DNA follows: TGTGCCAGCAGTTTGGGTTTCTACGGCTACACCTTC. Translating it yields CASSLGFYGYTF.

CDR3 in DNA: TGCAGCGTTGAAGATCTAGGGACAGGGCCAGATACGCAGTATTTT. Translation gives CSVEDLGTGPDTQYF. The genes are TRBV29-1 and TRBJ2-3; 9 nucleotides line up with TRBD1. The CDR3 contains 15 residues. J gave up 4 bases and V 0 bases, and 5 bases lay outside the gene matches. CDR1 and CDR2 (germline): SQVTM, ANQGSEA.

The chain links TRBV3-1 to TRBJ1-6; D remains ambiguous. The CDR3 loop spans 16 amino acids. Germline V CDR1 and CDR2: LGHDT, YNNKEL (reference sequence). V shed 4 bases and J shed 9 bases, with 19 bases lying between them. CDR3 amino acids: CASSPPLTGWGSPLHF. CDR3 nucleotides: TGTGCCAGCAGCCCCCCCCTTACCGGGTGGGGTTCACCCCTCCACTTT.

A remark on this clonotype: One end of the junction is discordant with germline, which a read error may explain. The chain joins TRBV12-3 or TRBV12-4 to TRBJ2-3, with D maybe TRBD1 (5 bases). This CDR3 region has 14 residues. CDR3 amino acids: CASSFRVRADTEYF. The CDR3 DNA follows: TGTGCCAGCAGTTTCAGGGTGAGAGCAGATACGGAGTATTTT.

This clonotype was seen a few times. The chain combines TRBV29-1 with TRBJ2-7, with TRBD1 as a possible D gene (6 bases). CDR1 and CDR2 from the germline V gene are SQVTM and ANQGSEA. This CDR3 has 14 residues. The V and J ends lost 4 bases and 0 bases respectively, with 13 bases between them. This chain's CDR3 is CSVGTAFSSYEQYF. The CDR3 bases are TGCAGCGTTGGGACAGCTTTCAGCTCCTACGAGCAGTACTTC.

The chain carries TRBV4-1 and TRBJ1-5; tentatively, D is TRBD1 (5 bases). The germline CDR1 and CDR2 sequences are MGHRA and YSYEKL. This CDR3 is 15 amino acids long. Trimming shortened V by 0 bases and J by 0 bases, and 6 bases separated the two germline ends. The CDR3, as DNA: TGCGCCAGCAGCCAAGACCAGGGTAGCAATCAGCCCCAGCATTTT. As protein: CASSQDQGSNQPQHF.

CDR3 DNA sequence: TGTGCCAGCAGCCAAGGGGTCCAGGCTAATCAGCCCCAGCATTTT. Its protein product is CASSQGVQANQPQHF. The chain combines TRBV3-1 with TRBJ1-5; D is ambiguous. Between the trimmed V and J ends, which lost 1 base and 4 bases, there was a span of 11 bases. The V gene's germline CDR1 is LGHDT and CDR2 YNNKEL (reference sequence). The CDR3 is 15 amino acids.

This clonotype appeared a single time. The rearrangement joins TRBV28 to TRBJ2-7; tentatively, D is TRBD1 (6 bases). The germline V and J ends were trimmed by 10 bases and 5 bases, with 15 bases remaining between them. CDR3 size: 12 residues. Germline lookup yields CDR1 MDHEN and CDR2 SYDVKM. This CDR3 is CATTGLNHEQYF. The DNA of the CDR3 is TGTGCCACCACAGGGTTGAATCACGAGCAGTACTTC.

In its sample, this clonotype was seen once. In nucleotides, the CDR3 is TGTGCCAGCAGTGAAAGGCTAGCGGGAGAGAATGAGCAGTTCTTC. Its translation: CASSERLAGENEQFF. The chain employs TRBV2 and TRBJ2-1; 10 positions agree with TRBD2. The trim removed 2 bases at V and 7 bases at J, leaving 5 bases unmatched. The CDR3 has 15 residues. The germline gives CDR1 SNHLY, CDR2 FYNNEI. Combining the CDR3 with reference TRBV2 and TRBJ2-1 gives the whole variable domain EPEVTQTPSHQVTQMGQEVILRCVPISNHLYFYWYRQILGQKVEFLVSFYNNEISEKSEIFDDQFSVERPDGSNFTLKIRSTKLEDSAMYFCASSERLAGENEQFFGPGTRLTVL.

The sample holds one count of this clonotype. V usage is TRBV3-1 and J usage is TRBJ2-1; D remains ambiguous. The CDR3 runs to 14 residues. Trimming stripped 0 bases from V and 4 bases from J, with 7 bases between. The germline V gene encodes CDR1 LGHDT and CDR2 YNNKEL (reference sequence). The DNA for the CDR3 is TGTGCCAGCAGCCAAGAGTTTCTATACAATGAGCAGTTCTTC. Its protein is CASSQEFLYNEQFF.

This rearrangement joins TRBV20-1 to TRBJ2-6; D might be TRBD1 (7 bases). CDR3 length: 19 residues. Germline values: CDR1 DFQATT, CDR2 SNEGSKA (reference sequence). Between the trimmed V and J ends, which lost 5 bases and 1 base, there was a span of 24 bases. As DNA, the CDR3 is TGCAGTGCTCCAGGGGGGCGCGCTAGATTGGATTCTGGGGCCAACGTCCTGACTTTC. Translating gives CSAPGGRARLDSGANVLTF.

The chain combines TRBV2 with TRBJ2-3; D might be TRBD1 (5 bases). The germline CDR1 and CDR2 sequences are SNHLY and FYNNEI. Trimming cost V 8 bases and J 4 bases, with 16 bases left between them. The CDR3 is made up of 14 amino acids. CDR3 protein: CASVGRGLADTQYF. The CDR3 bases are TGTGCCAGCGTTGGTAGGGGCTTGGCAGATACGCAGTATTTT.

This clonotype turned up a few times. Sequence at one end of the junction differs from germline and may be a read error. The chain links TRBV28 to TRBJ2-3, with D perhaps matching TRBD2 (5 bases). The germline CDR1 and CDR2 sequences are MDHEN and SYDVKM. The CDR3 is 14 residues long. The CDR3 DNA is TGTGCCAGCAGACCAGAGGGAAGCAGAGATACGCAGTATTTT. Protein sequence: CASRPEGSRDTQYF.

The chain combines TRBV6-5 with TRBJ2-6, with D unclear. Germline V CDR1 and CDR2: MNHEY, SVGAGI. The CDR3 runs 14 residues. Trimming took off 4 bases at V and 2 bases at J, with 6 bases between the two ends. DNA for the CDR3: TGTGCCAGCAGTTTAATGCCTGGGGCCAACGTCCTGACTTTC. It translates to CASSLMPGANVLTF.